The 16 T cell receptor beta chains reported below all come from one sample, sequenced in a study of control samples from healthy donors and cancer patients. The method was immunoSEQ multiplex PCR; TCRdb's version includes in-frame clones alone and lacks a portion of them. The sample has tens of thousands of clones, 75% to 90% seen once. The sample taken for sequencing was PBMCs. These receptors were taken from a woman between 45 and 65 years old with colorectal cancer.

The chain links TRBV27 to TRBJ1-6; perhaps TRBD1 as D (6 bases). This CDR3 is 15 amino acids long. Germline V CDR1 and CDR2: MNHEY, SMNVEV (reference sequence). V was trimmed by 5 bases and J by 7 bases, leaving 15 bases between them. CDR3 residues: CASSLTGLGNSPLHF. DNA of the CDR3: TGTGCCAGCAGTCTGACAGGTCTGGGGAATTCACCCCTCCACTTT.

V usage is TRBV2 and J usage is TRBJ1-6; a weak D match, TRBD1 (6 bases). With 3 bases removed from V and 7 bases from J, the gap between germline ends came to 7 bases. Per the germline V gene, CDR1 is SNHLY and CDR2 is FYNNEI. The CDR3 is 13 residues long. CDR3 protein: CASSDRGNSPLHF. CDR3 DNA sequence: TGTGCCAGCAGTGACAGGGGCAATTCACCCCTCCACTTT.

Only a few counts were recorded for this clone. J is TRBJ1-4 and V is TRBV4-3, with a weak D call TRBD1 (6 bases). This CDR3 is 14 amino acids long. V was trimmed by 3 bases and J by 5 bases, leaving 10 bases between them. Germline V CDR1 and CDR2: LGHNA, YSLEER. Written as DNA, the CDR3 is TGCGCCAGCAGCCAGAACGGACAGAATGAAAAACTGTTTTTT. Translating gives CASSQNGQNEKLFF.

The chain is built from TRBV4-3 and TRBJ1-4; a weak D match, TRBD1 (6 bases). V gave up 0 bases and J gave up 0 bases, with 23 bases separating them. The CDR3 length is 21 residues. The germline gives CDR1 LGHNA, CDR2 YSLEER. The CDR3 DNA sequence: TGCGCCAGCAGCCAAGAAGTTTGGGGCGGTCGGACAGCTGCAACTAATGAAAAACTGTTTTTT. Encoded protein: CASSQEVWGGRTAATNEKLFF.

The chain uses TRBV4-2 and TRBJ2-2; D is perhaps TRBD1 (6 bases). Between the trimmed V and J ends, which lost 4 bases and 1 base, there was a span of 7 bases. The germline gives CDR1 LGHNA, CDR2 YNFKEQ. The CDR3 is made up of 14 amino acids. CDR3 residues: CASSLGQNTGELFF. DNA for the CDR3: TGTGCCAGCAGCCTGGGACAGAACACCGGGGAGCTGTTTTTT.

The J gene is TRBJ1-4, the V gene TRBV12-5; D perhaps matches TRBD1 (6 bases). CDR3 length: 17 amino acids. Trimming took off 3 bases at V and 0 bases at J, with 14 bases between the two ends. Germline assignment: CDR1 LGHNT and CDR2 FRNRAP. CDR3 DNA: TGTGCTAGTGGTTTCGGGGCGGGGGCTGCAACTAATGAAAAACTGTTTTTT. Encoded protein: CASGFGAGAATNEKLFF.

V and J are TRBV5-6 and TRBJ2-1; D gene ambiguous. This CDR3 is built from 13 residues. Germline V gene sequence: CDR1 SGHDT, CDR2 YYEEEE. V lost 4 bases and J lost 10, with 15 bases in between. CDR3 sequence: CASSRGLVLEQFF. CDR3 nucleotide sequence: TGTGCCAGCAGCCGAGGCCTAGTTTTAGAGCAGTTCTTC.

V and J are TRBV2 and TRBJ1-5; 7 bases fit TRBD1. J lost 4 bases, V lost 4 bases, and 7 bases had no gene match. Germline V CDR1 and CDR2: SNHLY, FYNNEI. The CDR3 spans 15 residues. The CDR3 DNA reads TGTGCCAGCAGTGCTCTAGGGGGCGGTAATCAGCCCCAGCATTTT. Translated: CASSALGGGNQPQHF.

Of note for this clone: One end of the junction is discordant with germline, which a read error may explain. This rearrangement joins TRBV9 to TRBJ2-1; 11 bases agree with TRBD2. Germline V gene data show CDR1 as SGDLS and CDR2 as YYNGEE. CDR3 length equals 12 residues. The CDR3: CASSELAGGLLF. CDR3 coding DNA: TGTGCCAGCAGCGAATTAGCGGGGGGGTTGCTCTTC. The complete variable domain, with remaining parts taken from reference TRBV9 and TRBJ2-1, reads DSGVTQTPKHLITATGQRVTLRCSPRSGDLSVYWYQQSLDQGLQFLIQYYNGEERAKGNILERFSAQQFPDLHSELNLSSLELGDSALYFCASSELAGGLLFGPGTRLTVL.

The V call is TRBV2, the J call TRBJ2-7; D might be TRBD2 (5 bases). Germline CDR1 is SNHLY and CDR2 is FYNNEI. The V and J ends lost 6 bases and 1 base respectively, with 10 bases between them. This CDR3 has 13 amino acids. DNA for the CDR3: TGTGCCAGCAGGGCGGAGGTTTCCTACGAGCAGTACGTC. It translates to CASRAEVSYEQYV.

The V and J genes are TRBV5-1 and TRBJ1-1; D call uncertain. The CDR3 totals 15 residues. The germline CDR1 and CDR2 sequences are SGHRS and YFSETQ. V was clipped by 1 base and J by 3 bases, with 13 bases between them. DNA for the CDR3: TGCGCCAGCAGCTTGTTACCGGGAGGGTACACTGAAGCTTTCTTT. Translating gives CASSLLPGGYTEAFF.

The V call is TRBV5-1, the J call TRBJ2-1, with a weak D call TRBD2 (9 bases). Looked up from germline, CDR1 is SGHRS and CDR2 is YFSETQ. The V end was cut by 10 bases, the J end by 4 bases, with 21 bases between. The CDR3 length is 15 residues. The chain's CDR3 is CARGGGQVSYNEQFF. In nucleotides, the CDR3 is TGCGCCCGCGGGGGGGGACAGGTATCATACAATGAGCAGTTCTTC.

The chain links TRBV20-1 to TRBJ1-2; 8 bases line up with TRBD1. Germline lookup yields CDR1 DFQATT and CDR2 SNEGSKA (reference sequence). The CDR3 consists of 12 residues. Unmatched junction bases numbered 5, after V lost 3 bases and J lost 8 bases. The CDR3 DNA reads as TGCAGTGCTAGTACAGGGGGTTTCGGCTACACCTTC. Translated: CSASTGGFGYTF.

The CDR3 loop reads CASRGQGSGYTF. The DNA of the CDR3 is TGTGCCAGCAGGGGACAGGGCTCTGGCTACACCTTC. This sequence joins TRBV28 and TRBJ1-2; TRBD1 matches at 9 bases. CDR3 size: 12 residues. CDR1 is MDHEN and CDR2 is SYDVKM in the germline V gene. The V segment lost 6 bases and the J segment 7 bases; nucleotides outside the gene matches: 3.

This clone was recorded once. Here the CDR3 DNA reads TGTGCCAGCCACGACCAGGGGAATGAGCAGTTCTTC. This codes for CASHDQGNEQFF. V and J are TRBV28 and TRBJ2-1; D perhaps matches TRBD1 (6 bases). Germline lookup yields CDR1 MDHEN and CDR2 SYDVKM. The germline V and J ends were trimmed by 8 bases and 7 bases, with 12 bases remaining between them. CDR3 size: 12 residues.

The chain recombines TRBV19 with TRBJ2-4, with a weak D call TRBD1 (7 bases). Trimming pared 2 bases from V and 0 bases from J, leaving 14 bases between. The CDR3 extends over 17 amino acids. Germline lookup yields CDR1 LNHDA and CDR2 SQIVND (reference sequence). The CDR3 loop is CASSISGGQLAKNIQYF. CDR3 nucleotide sequence: TGTGCCAGTAGTATATCAGGGGGGCAGCTAGCCAAAAACATTCAGTACTTC.